This TCR beta chain was sequenced in a study of T-cell reconstitution after alpha-beta-depleted transplantation in children. As concerns this clonotype: Its antigen is as yet unknown.

Points from the study as a whole: The origin of alpha-beta T cells about two months after transplant was reportedly several hundred expanded graft clones.

This CDR3 comprises 16 residues. Losses at the gene ends were 5 bases for V and 3 bases for J; bases not matched to a gene: 10. In germline, CDR1 is SEHNR, CDR2 FQNEAQ (reference sequence). The TCRbeta library incorporated unique molecular identifiers. TCRdb re-called the PCR reads through MiXCR, storing one row per CDR3 protein. The data contain 700,000 to 950,000 distinct CDR3 sequences, under 20% of them singletons. The source is a male patient aged 10 to 17 who had a stem cell transplant for acute lymphoblastic leukemia, so the T cells may come from the graft donor. Here the sequenced sample was PBMCs, mostly from graft donor cells, taken 360 days after TCRalphabeta/CD19-depleted stem cell transplant. This sequence joins TRBV7-9 and TRBJ2-4, with 7 bases identical to TRBD1. CDR3 DNA: TGTGCCAGCAGCCCCCCCCCGACAGGGAGCAAAAACATTCAGTACTTC. It codes for CASSPPPTGSKNIQYF.